The present entry profiles one T cell receptor beta chain with its context. The trim removed 9 bases at V and 0 bases at J, leaving 4 bases unmatched. CDR1 LNHDA and CDR2 SQIVND come from the germline V gene (reference sequence). This CDR3 has 13 residues. Only in-frame clones appear in the TCRdb table, and some are missing; sequencing was by immunoSEQ multiplex PCR. The sample has tens of thousands of clones; 92% are singletons. This sample is part of a study of T cell changes during pregnancy in multiple sclerosis. This chain links TRBV19 with TRBJ1-1; TRBD1 matches 7 bases. Sequenced material: peripheral blood, taken after pregnancy. This clonotype was obtained from a female donor with multiple sclerosis, enrolled in a pregnancy study. Here the CDR3 reads CASGQVLNTEAFF. DNA of the CDR3: TGTGCCAGCGGACAGGTTTTGAACACTGAAGCTTTCTTT.